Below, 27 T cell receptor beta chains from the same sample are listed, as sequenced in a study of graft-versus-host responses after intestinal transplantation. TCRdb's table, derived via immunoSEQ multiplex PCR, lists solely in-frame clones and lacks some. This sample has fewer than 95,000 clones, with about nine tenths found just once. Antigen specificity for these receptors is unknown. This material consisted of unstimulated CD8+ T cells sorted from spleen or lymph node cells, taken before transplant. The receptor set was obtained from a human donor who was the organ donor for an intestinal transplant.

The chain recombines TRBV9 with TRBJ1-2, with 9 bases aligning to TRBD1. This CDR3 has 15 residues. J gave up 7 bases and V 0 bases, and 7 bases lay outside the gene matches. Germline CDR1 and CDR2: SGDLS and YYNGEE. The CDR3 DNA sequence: TGTGCCAGCAGCGTAGGATGGACAGGGGTAGGTGGCTACACCTTC. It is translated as CASSVGWTGVGGYTF.

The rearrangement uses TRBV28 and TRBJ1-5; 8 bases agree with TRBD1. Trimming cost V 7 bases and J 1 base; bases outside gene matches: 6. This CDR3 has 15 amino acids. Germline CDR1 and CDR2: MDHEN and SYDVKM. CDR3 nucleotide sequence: TGTGCCAGCATCCCGACAGGGGCCAGCAATCAGCCCCAGCATTTT. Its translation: CASIPTGASNQPQHF.

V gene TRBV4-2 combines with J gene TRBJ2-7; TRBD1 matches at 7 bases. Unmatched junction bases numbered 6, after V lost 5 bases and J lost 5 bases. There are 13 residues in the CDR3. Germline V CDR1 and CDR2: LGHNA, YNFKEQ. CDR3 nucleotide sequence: TGTGCCAGCAGCGTAACAGGGGTCCACGAGCAGTACTTC. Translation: CASSVTGVHEQYF.

The CDR3 protein is CASSLSGLAGYTDTQYF. The CDR3 DNA reads as TGTGCCAGCAGTTTATCGGGACTAGCGGGATACACAGATACGCAGTATTTT. This chain links TRBV27 with TRBJ2-3; TRBD2 aligns across 13 bases. Germline trimming cut 0 bases from V and 2 bases from J; bases unmatched to any gene: 2. Germline CDR1 MNHEY, CDR2 SMNVEV (reference sequence). The CDR3 is 17 amino acids.

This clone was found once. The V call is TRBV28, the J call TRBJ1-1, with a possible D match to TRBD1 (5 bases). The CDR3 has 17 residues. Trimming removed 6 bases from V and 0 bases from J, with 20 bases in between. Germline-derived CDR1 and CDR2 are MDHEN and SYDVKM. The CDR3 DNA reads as TGTGCCAGCAGCCCCGGGGGAGGGGCGATTATGAACACTGAAGCTTTCTTT. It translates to CASSPGGGAIMNTEAFF. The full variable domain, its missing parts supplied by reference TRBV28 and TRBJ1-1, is DVKVTQSSRYLVKRTGEKVFLECVQDMDHENMFWYRQDPGLGLRLIYFSYDVKMKEKGDIPEGYSVSREKKERFSLILESASTNQTSMYLCASSPGGGAIMNTEAFFGQGTRLTVV.

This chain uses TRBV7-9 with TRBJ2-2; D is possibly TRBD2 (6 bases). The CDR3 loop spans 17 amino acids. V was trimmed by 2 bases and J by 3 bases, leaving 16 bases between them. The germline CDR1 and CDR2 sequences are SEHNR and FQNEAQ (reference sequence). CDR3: CASSLRGRDSDTGELFF. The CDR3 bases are TGTGCCAGCAGCTTACGAGGGCGGGATTCTGACACCGGGGAGCTGTTTTTT.

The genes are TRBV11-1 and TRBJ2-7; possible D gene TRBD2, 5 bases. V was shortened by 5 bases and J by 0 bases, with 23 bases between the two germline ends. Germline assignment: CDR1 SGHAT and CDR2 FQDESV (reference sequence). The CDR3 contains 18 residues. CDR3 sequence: CASSPSWTLINYSYEQYF. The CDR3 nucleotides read TGTGCCAGCAGCCCAAGCTGGACTCTGATTAATTACTCCTACGAGCAGTACTTC. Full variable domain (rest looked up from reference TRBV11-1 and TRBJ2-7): EAEVAQSPRYKITEKSQAVAFWCDPISGHATLYWYRQILGQGPELLVQFQDESVVDDSQLPKDRFSAERLKGVDSTLKIQPAELGDSAMYLCASSPSWTLINYSYEQYFGPGTRLTVT.

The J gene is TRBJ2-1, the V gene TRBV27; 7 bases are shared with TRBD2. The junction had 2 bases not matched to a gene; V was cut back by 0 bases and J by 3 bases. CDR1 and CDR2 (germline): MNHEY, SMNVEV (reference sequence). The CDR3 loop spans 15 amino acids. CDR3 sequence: CASSLSSGDYNEQFF. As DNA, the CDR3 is TGTGCCAGCAGTTTATCCAGCGGGGACTACAATGAGCAGTTCTTC.

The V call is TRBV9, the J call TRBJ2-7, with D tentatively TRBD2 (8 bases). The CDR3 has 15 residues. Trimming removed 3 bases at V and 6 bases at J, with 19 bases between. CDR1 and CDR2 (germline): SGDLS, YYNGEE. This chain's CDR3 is CASSAGGLVDTEQYF. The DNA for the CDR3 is TGTGCCAGCAGCGCAGGGGGACTAGTTGACACCGAGCAGTACTTC.

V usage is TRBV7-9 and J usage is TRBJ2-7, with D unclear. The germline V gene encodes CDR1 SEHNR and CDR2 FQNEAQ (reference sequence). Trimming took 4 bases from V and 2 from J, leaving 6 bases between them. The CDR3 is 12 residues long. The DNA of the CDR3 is TGTGCCAGCAGCTCAATCCCCTACGAGCAGTACTTC. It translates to CASSSIPYEQYF.

CDR3 nucleotides: TGTGCCAGCAGTTTAAACGGGGGGAGGTTGAACACTGAAGCTTTCTTT. Translated, it gives CASSLNGGRLNTEAFF. This chain links TRBV27 with TRBJ1-1; a possible D gene is TRBD1 (5 bases). Germline values: CDR1 MNHEY, CDR2 SMNVEV (reference sequence). The CDR3 loop spans 16 amino acids. Trimming cost V 2 bases and J 0 bases, with 13 bases left between them.

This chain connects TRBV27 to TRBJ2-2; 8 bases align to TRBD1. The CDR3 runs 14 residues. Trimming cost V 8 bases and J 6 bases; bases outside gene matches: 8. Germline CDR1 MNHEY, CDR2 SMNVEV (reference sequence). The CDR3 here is CASSGQGWAGELFF. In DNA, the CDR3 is TGTGCCAGCTCCGGACAGGGCTGGGCCGGGGAGCTGTTTTTT.

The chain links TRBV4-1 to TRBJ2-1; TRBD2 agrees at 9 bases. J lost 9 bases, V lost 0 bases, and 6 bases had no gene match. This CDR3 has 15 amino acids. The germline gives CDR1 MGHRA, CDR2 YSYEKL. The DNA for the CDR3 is TGCGCCAGCAGCCAAGAGCAGCGGGGGGCGAGTGAGCAGTTCTTC. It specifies CASSQEQRGASEQFF.

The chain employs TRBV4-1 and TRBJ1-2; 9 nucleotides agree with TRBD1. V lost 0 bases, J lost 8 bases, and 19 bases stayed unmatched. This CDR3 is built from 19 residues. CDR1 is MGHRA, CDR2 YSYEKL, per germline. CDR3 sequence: CASSQDGSRTGEVVKGYTF. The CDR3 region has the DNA TGCGCCAGCAGCCAAGATGGGAGCCGGACAGGGGAAGTTGTCAAGGGCTACACCTTC.

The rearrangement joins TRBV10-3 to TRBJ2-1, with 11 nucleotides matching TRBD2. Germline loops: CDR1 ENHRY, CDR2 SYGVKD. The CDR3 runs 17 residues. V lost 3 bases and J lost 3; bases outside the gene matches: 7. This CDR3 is CAISDWLAGGVYNEQFF. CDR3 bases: TGTGCCATCAGTGATTGGTTAGCGGGGGGGGTCTACAATGAGCAGTTCTTC.

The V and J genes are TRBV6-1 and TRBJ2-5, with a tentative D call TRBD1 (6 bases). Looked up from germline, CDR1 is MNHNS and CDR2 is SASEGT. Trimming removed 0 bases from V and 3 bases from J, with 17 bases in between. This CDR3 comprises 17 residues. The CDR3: CASSEALLARGKETQYF. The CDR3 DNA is TGTGCCAGCAGTGAAGCGCTCTTGGCCAGGGGAAAAGAGACCCAGTACTTC.

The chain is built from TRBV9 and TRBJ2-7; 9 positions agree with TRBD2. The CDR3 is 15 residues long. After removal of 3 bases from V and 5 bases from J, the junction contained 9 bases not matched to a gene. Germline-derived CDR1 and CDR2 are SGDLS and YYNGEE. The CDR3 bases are TGTGCCAGCAGCGCCTCCGGGACTAGCAGCGACGAGCAGTACTTC. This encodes CASSASGTSSDEQYF.

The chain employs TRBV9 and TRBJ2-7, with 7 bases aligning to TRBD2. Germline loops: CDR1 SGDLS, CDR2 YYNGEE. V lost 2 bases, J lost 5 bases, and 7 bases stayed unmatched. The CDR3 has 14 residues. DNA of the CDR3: TGTGCCAGCAGCGTGGGCGGGGGTAACAACGAGCAGTACTTC. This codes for CASSVGGGNNEQYF. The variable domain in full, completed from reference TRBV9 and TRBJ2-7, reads DSGVTQTPKHLITATGQRVTLRCSPRSGDLSVYWYQQSLDQGLQFLIQYYNGEERAKGNILERFSAQQFPDLHSELNLSSLELGDSALYFCASSVGGGNNEQYFGPGTRLTVT.

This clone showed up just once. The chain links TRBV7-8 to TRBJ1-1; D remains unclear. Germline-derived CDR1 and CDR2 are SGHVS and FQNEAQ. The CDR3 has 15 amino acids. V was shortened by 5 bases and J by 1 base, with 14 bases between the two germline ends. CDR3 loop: CASSEALAGNTEAFF. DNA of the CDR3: TGTGCCAGCAGCGAGGCCCTGGCGGGGAACACTGAAGCTTTCTTT.

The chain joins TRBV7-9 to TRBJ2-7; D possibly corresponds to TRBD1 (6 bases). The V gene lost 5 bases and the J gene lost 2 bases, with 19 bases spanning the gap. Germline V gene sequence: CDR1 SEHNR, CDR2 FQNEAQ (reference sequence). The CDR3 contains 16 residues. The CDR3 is CASSPQAGTRTYEQYF. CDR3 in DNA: TGTGCCAGCAGCCCACAAGCCGGGACACGGACCTACGAGCAGTACTTC.

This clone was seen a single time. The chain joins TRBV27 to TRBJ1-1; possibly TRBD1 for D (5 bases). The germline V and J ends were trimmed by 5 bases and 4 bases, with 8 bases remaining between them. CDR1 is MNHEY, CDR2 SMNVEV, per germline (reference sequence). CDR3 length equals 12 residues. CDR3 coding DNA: TGTGCCAGCAGTCCAGGGCCCACTGAAGCTTTCTTT. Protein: CASSPGPTEAFF.

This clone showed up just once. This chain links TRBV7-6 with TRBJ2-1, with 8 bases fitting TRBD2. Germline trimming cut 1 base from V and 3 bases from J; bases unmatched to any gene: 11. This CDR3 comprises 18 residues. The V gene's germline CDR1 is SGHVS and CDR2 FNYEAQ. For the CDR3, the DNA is TGTGCCAGCAGCTTAGAGGAGCCCCGGGGGGGCTTCTACAATGAGCAGTTCTTC. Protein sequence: CASSLEEPRGGFYNEQFF.

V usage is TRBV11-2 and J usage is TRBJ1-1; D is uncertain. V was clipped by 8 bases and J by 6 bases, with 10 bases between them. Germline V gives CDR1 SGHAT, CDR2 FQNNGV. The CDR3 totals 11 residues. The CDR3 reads CASRGVAEAFF. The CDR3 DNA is TGTGCCAGCCGCGGGGTAGCTGAAGCTTTCTTT.

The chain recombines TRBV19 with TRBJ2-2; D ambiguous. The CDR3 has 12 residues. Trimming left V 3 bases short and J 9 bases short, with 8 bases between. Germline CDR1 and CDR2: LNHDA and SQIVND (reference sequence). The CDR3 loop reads CASSISSRELFF. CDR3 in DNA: TGTGCCAGTAGTATTAGTAGCCGGGAGCTGTTTTTT.

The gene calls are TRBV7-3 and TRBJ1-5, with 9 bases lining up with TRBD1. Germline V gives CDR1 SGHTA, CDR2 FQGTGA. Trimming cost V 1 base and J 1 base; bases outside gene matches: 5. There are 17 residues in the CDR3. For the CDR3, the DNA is TGTGCCAGCAGCTTAATGGACAGGGGAAAGAGCAATCAGCCCCAGCATTTT. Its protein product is CASSLMDRGKSNQPQHF.

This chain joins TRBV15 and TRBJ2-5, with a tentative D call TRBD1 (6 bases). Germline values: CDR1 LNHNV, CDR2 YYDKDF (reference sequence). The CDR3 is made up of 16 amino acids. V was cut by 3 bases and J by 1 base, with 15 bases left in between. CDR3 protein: CATSSLQGLGQETQYF. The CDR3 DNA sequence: TGTGCCACCAGCAGTTTACAGGGATTGGGCCAAGAGACCCAGTACTTC.

The CDR3 nucleotides read TGTGCCAGCAGTTTATCGGGACAGTTCTACGAGCAGTACTTC. Translating gives CASSLSGQFYEQYF. J is TRBJ2-7 and V is TRBV28; 7 bases map to TRBD1. The CDR3 spans 14 residues. Germline CDR1 and CDR2: MDHEN and SYDVKM. The V and J ends lost 1 base and 3 bases, in that order; junction bases with no gene match: 3.